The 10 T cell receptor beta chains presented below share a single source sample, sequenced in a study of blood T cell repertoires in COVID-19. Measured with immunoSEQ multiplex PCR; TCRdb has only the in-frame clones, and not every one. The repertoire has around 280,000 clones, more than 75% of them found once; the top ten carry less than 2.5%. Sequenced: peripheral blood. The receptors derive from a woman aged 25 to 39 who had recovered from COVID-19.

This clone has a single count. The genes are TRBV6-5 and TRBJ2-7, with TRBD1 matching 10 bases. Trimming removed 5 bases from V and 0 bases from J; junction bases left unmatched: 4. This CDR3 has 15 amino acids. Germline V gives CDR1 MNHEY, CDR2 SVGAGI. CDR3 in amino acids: CASSQDRGFSYEQYF. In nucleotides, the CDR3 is TGTGCCAGCAGTCAGGACAGGGGGTTCTCCTACGAGCAGTACTTC.

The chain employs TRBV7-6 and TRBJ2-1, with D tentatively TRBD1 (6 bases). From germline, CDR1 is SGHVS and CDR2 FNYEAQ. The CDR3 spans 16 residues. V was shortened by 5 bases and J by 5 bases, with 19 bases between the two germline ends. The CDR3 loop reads CASSPRPGQRNNEQFF. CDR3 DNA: TGTGCCAGCAGCCCTAGACCAGGACAGAGGAACAATGAGCAGTTCTTC. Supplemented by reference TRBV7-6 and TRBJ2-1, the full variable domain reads GAGVSQSPRYKVTKRGQDVALRCDPISGHVSLYWYRQALGQGPEFLTYFNYEAQQDKSGLPNDRFSAERPEGSISTLTIQRTEQRDSAMYRCASSPRPGQRNNEQFFGPGTRLTVL.

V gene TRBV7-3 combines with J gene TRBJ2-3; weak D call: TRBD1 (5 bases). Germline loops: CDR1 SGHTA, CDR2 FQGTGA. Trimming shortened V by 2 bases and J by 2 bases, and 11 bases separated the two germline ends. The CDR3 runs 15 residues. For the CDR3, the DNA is TGTGCCAGCAGCTTAGACGACAGATTCACAGATACGCAGTATTTT. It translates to CASSLDDRFTDTQYF.

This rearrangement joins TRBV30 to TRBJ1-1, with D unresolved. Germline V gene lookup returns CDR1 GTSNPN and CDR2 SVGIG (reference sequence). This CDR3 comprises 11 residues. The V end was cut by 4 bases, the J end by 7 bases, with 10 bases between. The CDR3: CAWTTEYEAFF. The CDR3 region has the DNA TGTGCCTGGACCACAGAGTATGAAGCTTTCTTT.

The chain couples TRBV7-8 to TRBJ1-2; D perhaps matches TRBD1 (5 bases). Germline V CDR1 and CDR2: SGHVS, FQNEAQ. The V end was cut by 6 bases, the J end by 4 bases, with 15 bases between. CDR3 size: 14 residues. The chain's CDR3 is CASSPDTALYGYTF. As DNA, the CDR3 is TGTGCCAGCAGTCCGGACACCGCCCTCTATGGCTACACCTTC.

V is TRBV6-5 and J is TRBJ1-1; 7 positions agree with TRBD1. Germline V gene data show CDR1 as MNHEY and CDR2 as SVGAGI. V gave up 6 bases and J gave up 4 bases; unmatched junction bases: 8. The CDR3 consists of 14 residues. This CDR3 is CASSSTGKSTEAFF. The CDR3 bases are TGTGCCAGCAGCTCGACAGGGAAGAGCACTGAAGCTTTCTTT.

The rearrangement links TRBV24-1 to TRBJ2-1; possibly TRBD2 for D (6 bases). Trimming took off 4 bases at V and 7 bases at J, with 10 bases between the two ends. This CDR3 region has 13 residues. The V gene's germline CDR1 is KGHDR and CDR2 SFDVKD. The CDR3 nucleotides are TGTGCCACCAGTGAGGACTATAGAAATGAGCAGTTCTTC. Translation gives CATSEDYRNEQFF.

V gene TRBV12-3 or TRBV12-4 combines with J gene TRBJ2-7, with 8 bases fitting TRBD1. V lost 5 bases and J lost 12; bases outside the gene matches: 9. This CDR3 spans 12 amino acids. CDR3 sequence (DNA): TGTGCCAGCAGTCCGGTTACAGGGGGACGGTACTTC. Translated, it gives CASSPVTGGRYF.

Here the CDR3 reads CASSLGGQGYNSPLHF. Written as DNA, the CDR3 is TGTGCCAGCAGCTTGGGGGGACAGGGCTATAATTCACCCCTCCACTTT. The J gene is TRBJ1-6, the V gene TRBV5-5, with 9 bases matching TRBD1. This CDR3 is built from 16 residues. CDR1 SGHKS and CDR2 YYEKEE come from the germline V gene (reference sequence). V gave up 0 bases and J gave up 3 bases; unmatched junction bases: 1. The full variable domain, completed using reference TRBV5-5 and TRBJ1-6, is DAGVTQSPTHLIKTRGQQVTLRCSPISGHKSVSWYQQVLGQGPQFIFQYYEKEERGRGNFPDRFSARQFPNYSSELNVNALLLGDSALYLCASSLGGQGYNSPLHFGNGTRLTVT.

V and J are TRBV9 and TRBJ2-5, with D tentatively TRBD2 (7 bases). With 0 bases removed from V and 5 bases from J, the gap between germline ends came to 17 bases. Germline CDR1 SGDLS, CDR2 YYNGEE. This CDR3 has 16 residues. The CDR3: CASSVEAGGGPETQYF. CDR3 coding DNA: TGTGCCAGCAGCGTAGAAGCGGGCGGGGGCCCGGAGACCCAGTACTTC. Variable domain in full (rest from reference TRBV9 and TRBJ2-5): DSGVTQTPKHLITATGQRVTLRCSPRSGDLSVYWYQQSLDQGLQFLIQYYNGEERAKGNILERFSAQQFPDLHSELNLSSLELGDSALYFCASSVEAGGGPETQYFGPGTRLLVL.